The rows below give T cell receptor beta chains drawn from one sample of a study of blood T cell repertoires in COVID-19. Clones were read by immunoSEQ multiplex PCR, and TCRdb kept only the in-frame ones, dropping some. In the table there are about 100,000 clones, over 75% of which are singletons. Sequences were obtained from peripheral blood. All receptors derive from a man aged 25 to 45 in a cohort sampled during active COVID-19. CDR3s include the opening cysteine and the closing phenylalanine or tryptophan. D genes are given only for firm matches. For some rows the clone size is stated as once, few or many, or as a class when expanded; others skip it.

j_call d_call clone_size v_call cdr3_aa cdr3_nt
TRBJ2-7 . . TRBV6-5 CASSSEVWGPYEQYF TGTGCCAGCAGTTCAGAGGTGTGGGGCCCCTACGAGCAGTACTTC
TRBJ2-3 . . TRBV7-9 CASSRSTDTQYF TGTGCCAGCAGCCGTAGCACAGATACGCAGTATTTT
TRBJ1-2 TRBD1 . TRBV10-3 CAISVSQAGGLTGYGYTF TGTGCCATCAGCGTATCACAGGCAGGGGGCCTTACAGGCTATGGCTACACCTTC
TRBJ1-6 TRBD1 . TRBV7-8 CASRPGQGVYSPLHF TGTGCCAGCAGACCAGGACAGGGGGTTTATTCACCCCTCCACTTT
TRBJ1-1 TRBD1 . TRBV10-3 CAISAGTGGEAFF TGTGCCATCAGTGCAGGGACAGGAGGTGAAGCTTTCTTT
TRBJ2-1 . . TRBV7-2 CASSHNEQFF TGTGCCAGCAGCCATAATGAGCAGTTCTTC
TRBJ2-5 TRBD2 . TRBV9 CASSDGGEETQYF TGTGCCAGCAGCGATGGGGGGGAAGAGACCCAGTACTTC
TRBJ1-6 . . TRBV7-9 CASTMNLGQYLSPLHF TGTGCCAGCACCATGAACCTTGGACAGTATCTTTCACCCCTCCACTTT
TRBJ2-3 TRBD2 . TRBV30 CAWSVSWASGGLTDTQYF TGTGCCTGGAGTGTAAGTTGGGCTAGCGGGGGCCTCACAGATACGCAGTATTTT
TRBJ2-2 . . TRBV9 CASSVESSIGELFF TGTGCCAGCAGCGTAGAGAGTAGCATCGGGGAGCTGTTTTTT
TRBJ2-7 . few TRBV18 CASSPNREGHEQYF TGTGCCAGCTCACCCAACAGGGAAGGGCACGAGCAGTACTTC
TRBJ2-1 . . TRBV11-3 CASSRSSGTSYNEQFF TGTGCCAGCAGCCGATCTTCCGGTACCTCCTACAATGAGCAGTTCTTC